Listed below are T cell receptor beta chains from one sample, sequenced in a study of cytomegalovirus exposure and HLA in healthy donors. TCRdb's copy holds only in-frame clones and misses some; the assay was immunoSEQ multiplex PCR. The data contain roughly 68,000 clones, more than 85% of them singletons. The sequencing input was PBMCs. These receptors came from a woman aged 18-29 years in good health and CMV-seronegative. Both conserved end residues are part of each CDR3. D genes are given only for firm matches. Clone size is stated in some rows and not others, as once, few, many or a class when expanded.

TRBD1 NA TRBJ1-2 TRBV4-3 TGCGCCAGCAGCCACACATTTAACCAGGGGGCCGGTGGCTACACCTTC CASSHTFNQGAGGYTF
TRBD1 NA TRBJ1-2 TRBV4-3 TGCGCCAGCAGCCAGCCAGGACAGGTCTTTTTAGGCTACACCTTC CASSQPGQVFLGYTF
TRBD2 NA TRBJ2-1 TRBV5-4 TGTGCCAGCAGCCCGAACGGACTAGCGGGCCTGGGATCCTACAATGAGCAGTTCTTC CASSPNGLAGLGSYNEQFF
TRBD1 NA TRBJ2-1 TRBV5-1 TGCGCCAGCAGCTTATACCGGGACAGGGTTTATGAGCAGTTCTTC CASSLYRDRVYEQFF
NA NA TRBJ1-6 TRBV15 TGTGCCACCAGCAGAGAACAGGAATCGAGTTCACCCCTCCACTTT CATSREQESSSPLHF
NA NA TRBJ2-1 TRBV5-6 TGTGCCAGCAGCTCCACGATTGGGAGGTTTGTACACAATGAGCAGTTCTTC CASSSTIGRFVHNEQFF
NA NA TRBJ2-7 TRBV27 TGTGCCAGCAGTCTGGCTCACACCTACGAGCAGTACTTC CASSLAHTYEQYF
TRBD1 NA TRBJ1-2 TRBV27 TGTGCCAGCGCCCAACAGGGGGTCTATGGCTACACCTTC CASAQQGVYGYTF
NA NA TRBJ2-3 TRBV6-6 TGTGCCAGCAGTTACTACACAGGGAGCGAGAATTTT CASSYYTGSENF
NA NA TRBJ1-2 TRBV15 TGTGCCACCAGAAGGACTCCCAGGGGCGGAACTGGCTACACCTTC CATRRTPRGGTGYTF
TRBD2 NA TRBJ2-1 TRBV14 TGTGCCAGCAGCCACGGACTAGCTTTCGATGAGCAGTTCTTC CASSHGLAFDEQFF
NA NA TRBJ1-3 TRBV30 TGTGCCTGGACACGGGGGGCTTCTGGAAACACCATATATTTT CAWTRGASGNTIYF
NA NA TRBJ2-7 TRBV15 TGTGCCACCAGCAGACCCGGGTACGAGCAGTACTTC CATSRPGYEQYF
TRBD1 few TRBJ1-2 TRBV27 TGTGCCAGCACCCCGACAGGGAGATACTATGGCTACACCTTC CASTPTGRYYGYTF
NA NA TRBJ2-1 TRBV5-4 TGTGCCAGCAGCTTGGCAGGGCCCTCCTACAATGAGCAGTTCTTC CASSLAGPSYNEQFF
TRBD2 few TRBJ2-1 TRBV5-1 TGCGCCAGCAGCACCGGGACTAACTACAATGAGCAGTTCTTC CASSTGTNYNEQFF
TRBD1 NA TRBJ2-2 TRBV19 TGTGCCAGTAGTACCTGGGACAGAGCGAACACCGGGGAGCTGTTTTTT CASSTWDRANTGELFF
TRBD2 NA TRBJ2-1 TRBV6-1 TGTGCCAGCAGTGAACTGGCTAGCGGGCACAATGAGCAGTTCTTC CASSELASGHNEQFF
NA NA TRBJ2-2 TRBV6-4 TGTGCCAGCAGTGATACGGGGAAAACGGACACCGGGGAGCTGTTTTTT CASSDTGKTDTGELFF
NA NA TRBJ1-3 TRBV5-8 TGTGCCAGCAGCTTGTGGCCGAACACCATATATTTT CASSLWPNTIYF
NA NA TRBJ1-3 TRBV2 TGTGCCAGCAGAACGAGTTGGAGTGGAAACACCATATATTTT CASRTSWSGNTIYF
TRBD2 NA TRBJ2-1 TRBV10-3 TGTGCCATCAGTGAGCCGGGACTAGCGAGCTCCTACAATGAGCAGTTCTTC CAISEPGLASSYNEQFF
TRBD2 once TRBJ2-2 TRBV6-4 TGTGCCAGCCGGGGGACGGGAGGAGACACCGGGGAGCTGTTTTTT CASRGTGGDTGELFF
TRBD1 NA TRBJ2-7 TRBV19 TGTGCCAGTAGTATAAGGACAGGAGCCTACGAGCAGTACTTC CASSIRTGAYEQYF
NA NA TRBJ1-2 TRBV6-1 TGTGCCAGCAGTGTGGCAGGGAACTATGGCTACACCTTC CASSVAGNYGYTF
TRBD2 NA TRBJ2-2 TRBV10-3 TGTGCCATCAGTGAGTGGACTAGCGGCCAAGGGGAGCTGTTTTTT CAISEWTSGQGELFF
TRBD1 once TRBJ2-5 TRBV7-7 TGTGCCAGCAGCCTTACTGGGACAGGGGAGGAGACCCAGTACTTC CASSLTGTGEETQYF
NA NA TRBJ2-7 TRBV28 TGTGCCAGGCTGACAGTGGCCTACGAGCAGTACTTC CARLTVAYEQYF
NA NA TRBJ1-2 TRBV27 TGTGCCAGCAGTTTCACATGGGCATCTTCTTCCTATGGCTACACCTTC CASSFTWASSSYGYTF
NA NA TRBJ2-3 TRBV7-2 TGTGCCAGCAGCTTAGCGGGGGGAAGCACAGATACGCAGTATTTT CASSLAGGSTDTQYF
NA NA TRBJ2-1 TRBV6-5 TGTGCCAGCAGTTACATCCGGCAGGGTACCATACGACCGTTCTTC CASSYIRQGTIRPFF
NA NA TRBJ1-3 TRBV28 TGTGCCAGCAAGCCCTGGGGCGACACCATATATTTT CASKPWGDTIYF
NA NA TRBJ2-7 TRBV2 TGTGCCAGCAGTAACAGGGTAGGGACCTACGAGCAGTACTTC CASSNRVGTYEQYF
NA NA TRBJ2-5 TRBV4-1 TGCGCCAGCAGCCAAGAGCCAGGCGAGACCCAGTACTTC CASSQEPGETQYF
NA NA TRBJ1-5 TRBV27 TGTGCCAGCAGTTTTGGCGAGGGCAATCAGCCCCAGCATTTT CASSFGEGNQPQHF
NA NA TRBJ1-2 TRBV15 TGTGCCACCAGCAGGGCTTGGGAGTATAACTATGGCTACACCTTC CATSRAWEYNYGYTF
NA NA TRBJ2-1 TRBV29-1 TGCAGCGTACTTGCTTCGACTACACATTCCTACAATGAGCAGTTCTTC CSVLASTTHSYNEQFF
NA NA TRBJ2-3 TRBV20-1 TGCAGTGCTGAGGCGGTTGATACGCAGTATTTT CSAEAVDTQYF
TRBD1 NA TRBJ1-1 TRBV11-3 TGTGCCAGCAGCCTGGGACAGGGTTATGAAGCTTTCTTT CASSLGQGYEAFF
TRBD1 NA TRBJ2-7 TRBV7-8 TGTGCCAGCAGCGGGGGGACAGGGGGCGCATTTGGGCAGTACTTC CASSGGTGGAFGQYF
TRBD1 NA TRBJ1-2 TRBV7-9 TGTGCCAGCAGCTTAGCGGGGACAGAGGCGAGCTATGGCTACACCTTC CASSLAGTEASYGYTF
NA once TRBJ1-5 TRBV6-1 TGTGCCAGCAGTGAGGCGGGGGTAAATCAGCCCCAGCATTTT CASSEAGVNQPQHF
TRBD2 NA TRBJ2-3 TRBV5-6 TGTGCCAGCAGCTTAGGGACTAGCGGGAGCGTTTCAGATACGCAGTATTTT CASSLGTSGSVSDTQYF
TRBD2 NA TRBJ2-5 TRBV30 TGTGCCTGGAGTGGGCTCGCTAGCGGGGGGGCCGAAGAGACCCAGTACTTC CAWSGLASGGAEETQYF
NA NA TRBJ1-1 TRBV9 TGTGCCAGCAGCGTGGAGGGGCAGGTGAACACTGAAGCTTTCTTT CASSVEGQVNTEAFF
NA NA TRBJ1-1 TRBV27 TGTGCCAGCAGTCGCAACTTTGGCACTGAAGCTTTCTTT CASSRNFGTEAFF
NA NA TRBJ1-5 TRBV6-5 TGTGCCAGCAGATCTGACAGAAATAGCAATCAGCCCCAGCATTTT CASRSDRNSNQPQHF
NA NA TRBJ2-5 TRBV4-2 TGTGCCAGCAGCCAAGGCACAAGCGCGACTCTCCAAGAGACCCAGTACTTC CASSQGTSATLQETQYF
NA NA TRBJ2-5 TRBV10-3 TGTGCCATCAGTGAGTTCCGGCAGCGGGAGACCCAGTACTTC CAISEFRQRETQYF
NA NA TRBJ2-1 TRBV6-1 TGTGCCAGCAGTGAACCGCCCGGGGACTTTGAGCAGTTCTTC CASSEPPGDFEQFF
NA once TRBJ2-3 TRBV2 TGTGCCAGCAGTGAACTAGCGTCGAGCACAGATACGCAGTATTTT CASSELASSTDTQYF